The clone carrying this T cell receptor beta chain came up a few times. What it recognizes is unknown. Different DNA sequences within this sample yield the same CDR3. Germline-derived CDR1 and CDR2 are SGHAT and FQNNGV. Trimming cost V 6 bases and J 5 bases, with 16 bases left between them. There are 14 residues in the CDR3. Reverse transcribing all isolated RNA meant expressed TCRB transcripts were sequenced. TCRdb's copy holds only in-frame clones and misses some; the assay was immunoSEQ multiplex PCR. This table has around 130,000 clones, about a sixth appearing once. The sample comes from a study of beta chain features in type 1 diabetes. Across the study: Age, gender and cell yields were alike across patients and healthy donors. Overall study findings and caveats: Shorter TCRB CDR3s, moderately but significantly so, were found in Type 1 diabetes patients in all four CD4+ subsets. Reduced insertions and increased deletions marked VDJ junctions in type 1 diabetes patients.

Averaging approximately 110 mL, one heparinised blood draw came from each individual donor. Cell sorting via CD45RO/CCR7/CD25/CD127/CD95/CD27 was performed to obtain CD4+ naive, central memory, regulatory and stem cell-like memory cells. This sequence joins TRBV11-2 and TRBJ2-5, with TRBD1 as a possible D gene (8 bases). The sequenced sample was central memory CD4+ T cells from blood. The clonotype was recovered from a man between 25 and 39 years old with type 1 diabetes. For the CDR3, the DNA is TGTGCCAGCAGGAAAACACAGGGGGGGGAGACCCAGTACTTC. This gives the protein CASRKTQGGETQYF. The variable domain in full, with the rest retrieved from reference TRBV11-2 and TRBJ2-5, is EAGVAQSPRYKIIEKRQSVAFWCNPISGHATLYWYQQILGQGPKLLIQFQNNGVVDDSQLPKDRFSAERLKGVDSTLKIQPAKLEDSAVYLCASRKTQGGETQYFGPGTRLLVL.